This TCR beta chain was sequenced in a study of PD-L1 blockade in urothelial cancer. Between 1 and 8 samples per patient were obtained, pretreatment and on-treatment. TCRdb's copy holds only in-frame clones and misses some; the assay was immunoSEQ multiplex PCR. This table holds about 82,000 clones, 90% to 95% found once. The source of this sequence is a man aged 55-75 years with urothelial cancer. The sequencing used PBMCs, collected around atezolizumab (anti-PD-L1) treatment.

CDR3 in DNA: TGCGCCAGCAGCCAAGAGGGGCAGGCGAACACTGAAGCTTTCTTT. This translates into CASSQEGQANTEAFF. This chain links TRBV4-3 with TRBJ1-1; D may be TRBD1 (5 bases). V dropped 0 bases and J dropped 1 base, with 9 bases sitting between them. The CDR3 totals 15 residues. Germline V gene sequence: CDR1 LGHNA, CDR2 YSLEER.